A selection of T cell receptor beta chains follows, all from one sample in a study of OX40 agonist ivuxolimab in advanced cancers. Sequencing used immunoSEQ multiplex PCR; TCRdb keeps in-frame clones, though not all of them. The sample includes about 69,000 clones, roughly nine tenths of them seen just once. The starting material was CD4+ or CD8+ T cells sorted from blood, obtained in a trial of the OX40 agonist ivuxolimab. These receptors all come from an adult with an advanced solid tumor such as melanoma, head and neck, liver or kidney cancer. The CDR3 runs from the conserved cysteine through the conserved F or W. A D gene is named only where the DNA matches it firmly. The listing skips clone size in some rows; elsewhere it reads once, few, many or a size class.

TRBV18	-	TRBJ1-1	15	TRBD1	CASSPPTGDRTEAFF	TGTGCCAGCTCACCACCGACAGGGGATCGGACTGAAGCTTTCTTT
TRBV30	-	TRBJ1-2	15	-	CAWRNTGSSNYGYTF	TGTGCCTGGAGGAACACAGGGAGTTCTAACTATGGCTACACCTTC
TRBV7-9	-	TRBJ2-7	12	-	CASSSTGREQYF	TGTGCCAGCAGCTCTACCGGCCGCGAGCAGTACTTC
TRBV27	-	TRBJ2-3	13	-	CASKDWSADTQYF	TGTGCCAGCAAGGACTGGAGCGCAGATACGCAGTATTTT
TRBV5-1	few	TRBJ1-1	14	TRBD1	CASDLTGKNTEAFF	TGCGCCAGCGACCTGACAGGGAAAAACACTGAAGCTTTCTTT
TRBV4-1	-	TRBJ2-1	16	TRBD2	CASSQDRGSINNEQFF	TGCGCCAGCAGCCAAGACCGCGGGAGTATCAACAATGAGCAGTTCTTC
TRBV5-4	-	TRBJ2-1	15	TRBD2	CASSAGTSVQNEQFF	TGTGCCAGCAGCGCCGGGACTAGTGTTCAAAATGAGCAGTTCTTC
TRBV6-5	-	TRBJ1-1	15	-	CASSYSGGGNTEAFF	TGTGCCAGCAGTTACTCGGGGGGTGGGAACACTGAAGCTTTCTTT
TRBV18	-	TRBJ1-1	17	TRBD1	CASSPLGQGIMNTEAFF	TGTGCCAGCTCACCCTTGGGACAGGGTATTATGAACACTGAAGCTTTCTTT
TRBV14	-	TRBJ2-7	12	-	CASSQLGYEQYF	TGTGCCAGCAGCCAATTGGGCTACGAGCAGTACTTC
TRBV7-6	once	TRBJ2-2	15	TRBD2	CASSILAQRTGELFF	TGTGCCAGCAGCATACTAGCGCAGAGAACCGGGGAGCTGTTTTTT
TRBV6-1	-	TRBJ2-7	14	-	CASSSENYSYEQYF	TGTGCCAGCAGTTCGGAGAATTACTCCTACGAGCAGTACTTC
TRBV10-2	-	TRBJ2-1	17	TRBD2	CASSDGFSGSPVDEQFF	TGCGCCAGCAGTGATGGGTTTAGCGGGAGCCCGGTCGATGAGCAGTTCTTC
TRBV6-5	-	TRBJ2-7	14	TRBD1	CASSSTGTNRGQYF	TGTGCCAGCAGTTCCACCGGGACAAACAGGGGGCAGTACTTC
TRBV25-1	-	TRBJ1-4	16	TRBD1	CASSEYIGGTGSKLFF	TGTGCCAGCAGTGAATATATAGGTGGGACAGGGTCGAAACTGTTTTTT
TRBV7-6	-	TRBJ1-3	18	-	CASSLAGGGGISGNTIYF	TGTGCCAGCAGCTTAGCGGGAGGTGGCGGGATATCTGGAAACACCATATATTTT
TRBV5-4	-	TRBJ1-2	15	-	CASSFLGRANYGYTF	TGTGCCAGCAGCTTTTTGGGAAGAGCTAACTATGGCTACACCTTC
TRBV21-1	-	TRBJ2-7	16	-	CASSKEGGPSSYEQYF	TGTGCCAGCAGCAAAGAAGGGGGGCCCTCCTCCTACGAGCAGTACTTC
TRBV28	-	TRBJ2-6	15	-	CASRGFLGENNVLTF	TGTGCCAGCAGGGGTTTTTTGGGAGAAAACAACGTCCTGACTTTC
TRBV15	-	TRBJ2-7	14	-	CATSRDIVNYEQYF	TGTGCCACCAGCAGAGATATCGTAAACTACGAGCAGTACTTC
TRBV11-3	-	TRBJ2-1	18	TRBD2	CASSPPPTSGRPYNEQFF	TGTGCCAGCAGTCCCCCCCCGACTAGCGGGAGACCCTACAATGAGCAGTTCTTC
TRBV14	-	TRBJ2-7	16	TRBD1	CASSRTGARYPYEQYF	TGTGCCAGCAGCAGGACAGGGGCCCGATACCCCTACGAGCAGTACTTC
TRBV27	-	TRBJ2-3	16	TRBD2	CASSFRLAGGTDTQYF	TGTGCCAGCAGTTTCCGACTAGCGGGGGGCACAGATACGCAGTATTTT
TRBV14	-	TRBJ2-7	15	-	CASSQGTRNTYEQYF	TGTGCCAGCAGCCAAGGGACACGGAACACCTACGAGCAGTACTTC
TRBV19	-	TRBJ2-2	17	TRBD2	CASSMGAGGLNTGELFF	TGTGCCAGTAGTATGGGGGCGGGAGGGCTGAACACCGGGGAGCTGTTTTTT